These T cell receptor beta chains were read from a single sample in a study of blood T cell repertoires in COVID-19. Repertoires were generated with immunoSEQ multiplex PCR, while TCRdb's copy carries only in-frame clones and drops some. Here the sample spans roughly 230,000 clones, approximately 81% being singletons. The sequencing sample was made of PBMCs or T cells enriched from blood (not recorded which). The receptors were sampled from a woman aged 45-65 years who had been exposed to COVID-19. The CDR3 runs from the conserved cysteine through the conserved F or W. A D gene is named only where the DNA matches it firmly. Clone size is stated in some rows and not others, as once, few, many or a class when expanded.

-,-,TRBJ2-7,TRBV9,TGTGCCAGCAGCGTAGGTGCGGTCAGCTCCTACGAGCAGTACTTC,CASSVGAVSSYEQYF
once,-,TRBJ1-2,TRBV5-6,TGTGCCAGCAGTGCAGGGATCGGCTACACCTTC,CASSAGIGYTF
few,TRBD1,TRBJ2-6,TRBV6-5,TGTGCCAGCAGCCAGACAGGGTCTGGGGCCAACGTCCTGACTTTC,CASSQTGSGANVLTF
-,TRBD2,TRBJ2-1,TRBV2,TGTGCCAGCAGGAGCGGGGGAAGCTCCTACAATGAGCAGTTCTTC,CASRSGGSSYNEQFF
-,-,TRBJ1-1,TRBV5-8,TGTGCCAGCAGCTTGTGGGTTCGGCAGGGGCCCACTGAAGCTTTCTTT,CASSLWVRQGPTEAFF
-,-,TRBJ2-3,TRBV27,TGTGCCAGCAGCCTAGGGGCAGGGCTGCGGACAGATACGCAGTATTTT,CASSLGAGLRTDTQYF
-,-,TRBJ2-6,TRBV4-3,TGCGCCAGCAGCCAATATCACCCTCTATACTCTGGGGCCAACGTCCTGACTTTC,CASSQYHPLYSGANVLTF
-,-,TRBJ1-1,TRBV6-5,TGTGCCAGCATTTCAGGGGAAGGGGCTGAAGCTTTCTTT,CASISGEGAEAFF
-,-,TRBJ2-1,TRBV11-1,TGTGCCAGCGGAAACCGGGATTATCAAAACAATGAGCAGTTCTTC,CASGNRDYQNNEQFF
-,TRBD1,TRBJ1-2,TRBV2,TGTGCCAGCAGTGAAAGGACAGGGTGGGGCTACACCTTC,CASSERTGWGYTF
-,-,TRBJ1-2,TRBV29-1,TGCAGCGTTGAGGTCGCAGAGGGCTATGGCTACACCTTC,CSVEVAEGYGYTF
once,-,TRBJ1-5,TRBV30,TGTGCCTGGAGCTCCCACTCCGGGTTGAATCAGCCCCAGCATTTT,CAWSSHSGLNQPQHF
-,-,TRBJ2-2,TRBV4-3,TGCGCCAGCAGCCAAGCCCTCACTAGTCCGCCCGGGGAGCTGTTTTTT,CASSQALTSPPGELFF
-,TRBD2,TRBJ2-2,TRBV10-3,TGTGCCACACTAGCGGGGGGCAACACCGGGGAGCTGTTTTTT,CATLAGGNTGELFF
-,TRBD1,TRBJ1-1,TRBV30,TGTGCCTGGGGGGGACAGGGGGTGTACACTGAAGCTTTCTTT,CAWGGQGVYTEAFF
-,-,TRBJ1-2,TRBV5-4,TGTGCCAGCAGCTCCTCGGGCTATGGCTACACCTTC,CASSSSGYGYTF
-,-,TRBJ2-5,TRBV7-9,TGTGCCAGCAGCTTAGCAGGGGGAGAGACCCAGTACTTC,CASSLAGGETQYF
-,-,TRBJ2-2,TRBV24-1,TGTGCCACCAGTGATTTAGGGGATTCGGCCGGGGAGCTGTTTTTT,CATSDLGDSAGELFF
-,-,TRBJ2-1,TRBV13,TGTGCCAGCAGCCCCCCCAGGTCGCGGGGGCCCTCGCAGTTCTTC,CASSPPRSRGPSQFF
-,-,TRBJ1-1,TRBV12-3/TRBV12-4,TGTGCCAGCAGTTTAATGGGCGAAGCTTTCTTT,CASSLMGEAFF
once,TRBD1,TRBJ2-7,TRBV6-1,TGTGCCAGCAGTGACATGCCAGGGGGCTACGAGCAGTACTTC,CASSDMPGGYEQYF
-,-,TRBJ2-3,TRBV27,TGTGCCAGCAACAAACAGGGAGTATTGGGCACAGATACGCAGTATTTT,CASNKQGVLGTDTQYF
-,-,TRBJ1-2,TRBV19,TGTGCCAGTAGAGGGGTCTATGGCTACACCTTC,CASRGVYGYTF
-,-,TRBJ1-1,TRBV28,TGTGCCAGCAGTTTTCAGGGGAGCACTGAAGCTTTCTTT,CASSFQGSTEAFF
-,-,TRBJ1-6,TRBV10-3,TGTGCCATCAGTGAGTCCCCCGGGGAGGGCAATTCACCCCTCCACTTT,CAISESPGEGNSPLHF
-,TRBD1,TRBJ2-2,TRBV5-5,TGTGCCAGCAGAACAGGGGGCAGGTCGACCGGGGAGCTGTTTTTT,CASRTGGRSTGELFF
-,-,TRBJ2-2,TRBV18,TGTGCCAGCTCACCCCCGGCAGGGTACGGGGAGCTGTTTTTT,CASSPPAGYGELFF
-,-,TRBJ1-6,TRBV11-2,TGTGCCAGCAGCTTAGTCGCGGGGTTTTATTCACCCCTCCACTTT,CASSLVAGFYSPLHF
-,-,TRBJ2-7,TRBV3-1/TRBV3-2,TGTGCCAGCAGCCTTTTCGGGAGCTCCTACGAGCAGTACTTC,CASSLFGSSYEQYF
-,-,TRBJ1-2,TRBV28,TGTGCCGCCGGGACTCCGGGAGGCTACACCTTC,CAAGTPGGYTF
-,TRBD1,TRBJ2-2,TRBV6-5,TGTGCCAGCGACACAGGGGCTTGGGCCGGGGAGCTGTTTTTT,CASDTGAWAGELFF
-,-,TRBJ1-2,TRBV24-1,TGTGCCACCAGTGATTCGACAGCTAACTATGGCTACACCTTC,CATSDSTANYGYTF